This TCR beta chain was observed in a study of spatial heterogeneity in lung cancer. Time point of the sample: sample taken at primary tumor resection. Approximately 70 TRACERx patients with early, untreated non-small cell lung cancer donated samples. Study outcomes and limitations: Tumors with more nonsynonymous mutations had more expanded intratumoral alpha and beta TCRs. There was tracking of ubiquitous and regional nonsynonymous mutations by the respective counts of ubiquitous and regional expanded TCRs.

A unique molecular identifier was attached to every TCR cDNA molecule. TCRdb itself ran the 5' RACE reads through MiXCR, one entry per CDR3 protein. This sample's table reports about 13 distinct CDR3 sequences. There are a few counts of this clonotype. Its antigen is not identified. The library was prepared for alpha chains; this beta chain is a stray read, so its frequency means little. V was clipped by 4 bases and J by 8 bases; unmatched bases: 9. Germline V lookup: CDR1 MNHEY, CDR2 SMNVEV (reference sequence). This CDR3 spans 14 amino acids. The receptor was isolated from a female donor with early-stage non-small cell lung cancer. V and J are TRBV27 and TRBJ1-2, with 8 nucleotides matching TRBD1. The specimen comprised lung tumor tissue, sampled at surgery. CDR3 in amino acids: CASSSGTGSKGYTF. The CDR3, as DNA: TGTGCCAGCAGTTCCGGGACAGGTTCGAAAGGCTACACCTTC.